This T cell receptor (beta chain) was sequenced in a study of blood T cells in healthy people across ages. This clonotype showed up many times. Its target is not known. With a J-beta primer mix and a sample-barcoded 5' primer, a second PCR ran about 6 to 11 cycles. Researchers report that a template-switch adaptor with 12 random nucleotides tagged each cDNA molecule. All samples gave at least 2.5 million CDR3-containing paired-end reads. A single record per CDR3 protein comes from TCRdb applying MiXCR to the 5' RACE reads. The table lists around 1,900,000 distinct CDR3 sequences, roughly 43% of them singletons. The CDR3 totals 15 residues. Losses at the gene ends were 2 bases for V and 5 bases for J; bases not matched to a gene: 3. The germline CDR1 and CDR2 sequences are ENHRY and SYGVKD. General observations from the study: TCR beta diversity per million T cells fell roughly linearly with age.

Sequenced material: blood. The receptor comes from a human donor in good health. The chain recombines TRBV10-3 with TRBJ2-3; 11 bases agree with TRBD2. CDR3 sequence (DNA): TGTGCCATCAGTGAGCTAGCGGGGGGCGGAGATACGCAGTATTTT. Residues: CAISELAGGGDTQYF.